These T cell receptor beta chains were read from a single sample in a study of identical twins. MiXCR, run by TCRdb on the 5' RACE reads, gives a single entry per CDR3 protein. The sample contains under 350,000 distinct CDR3 sequences, roughly 9.7% of which appear only once. The same data also contributed to another study, on yellow fever vaccine responses in identical twins.

The sequencing input was CD8+ T cells sorted from blood. These receptors originate from a woman aged 18-29 years in good health. Both conserved end residues are trimmed from each CDR3.

TRBV29-1,SARDGLGGYT
TRBV25-1,ASSEDLSYEQY
TRBV4-3,ASSLEWVLPGETQY
TRBV7-2,ASSLLRGGTDTQY
TRBV6-1,ASSRKVGFSDEQY
TRBV10-2,ASSESNAGKEFGTQY
TRBV20-1,SARDRGTGELF
TRBV29-1,SAEGDGETQY
TRBV28,ASSRSGRDYEQY
TRBV20-1,SARLSPGTSISTDTQY
TRBV4-3,ASSQETSGYNEQF
TRBV11-2,ASSLHKSLAGGSYEQY
TRBV27,ASSFGGGHYEQY
TRBV12-3/TRBV12-4,ASSSLGETQY
TRBV4-1,ASSQNSGQGTFGEQY
TRBV15,ATSRDDRREHPVMD
TRBV2,ASSDGGYGYT
TRBV4-1,ASSQPLGEQY
TRBV5-6,ASSLPPARVDRVRGTDTQY
TRBV10-3,ASSLRDTLNTEAF
TRBV4-1,ASSQVDLSSYEQY
TRBV24-1,ATSDGLAGGQDTQY
TRBV7-2,ASSYPSGLAGEQY
TRBV7-2,ASSKSGGDTDTQY
TRBV30,AWSEDRLYEQY
TRBV5-1,ASSHLPPGAQETQY
TRBV9,ASSVGTPATGELF
TRBV2,ASSEGLAENTGELF
TRBV6-2/TRBV6-3,ASSKDRASDPLH
TRBV5-6,ASSLQGSSEQF
TRBV28,ASSVLGGNEQF
TRBV20-1,SATPRLAGGYEQY
TRBV27,ASSYSTSSGYT
TRBV10-3,AISVDTQETQY
TRBV11-1,ASSFFSAADTQY
TRBV4-2,ASIGLAGGLNEQF
TRBV14,ASSTRSGPHEQY
TRBV7-6,ASSLTETNYEQY
TRBV13,ASSLAGTATGELF
TRBV12-3/TRBV12-4,ASKFRGSGDNEQF
TRBV27,ASSSYSYEQY
TRBV6-5,ASSYLFRGGYTEAF
TRBV19,ASSIEGIGNQPQH
TRBV6-2/TRBV6-3,ASSPTFGNQPQH
TRBV19,ASSIGGGEQY
TRBV4-1,ASSQPGLAPEQY
TRBV12-3/TRBV12-4,ASSLASLLKTQY
TRBV12-3/TRBV12-4,ASRGGLGTSGLNTEAF
TRBV3-1,ASSQDLVGLGGMGTEAF
TRBV7-2,ASSLGGPSLTEQY